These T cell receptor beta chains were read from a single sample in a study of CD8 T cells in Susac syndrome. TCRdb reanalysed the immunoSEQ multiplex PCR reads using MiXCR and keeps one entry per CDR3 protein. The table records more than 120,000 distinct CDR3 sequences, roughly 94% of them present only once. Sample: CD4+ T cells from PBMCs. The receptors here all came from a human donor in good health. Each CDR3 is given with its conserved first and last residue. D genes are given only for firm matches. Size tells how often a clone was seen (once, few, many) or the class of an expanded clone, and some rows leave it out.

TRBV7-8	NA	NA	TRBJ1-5	CASSDQTLGNQPQHF	TGTGCCAGCAGCGACCAGACTTTAGGCAATCAGCCCCAGCATTTT
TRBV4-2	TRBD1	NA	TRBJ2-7	CASSPPGQGATYEQYF	TGTGCCAGCAGCCCACCGGGACAGGGGGCTACCTACGAGCAGTACTTC
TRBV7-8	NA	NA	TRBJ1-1	CASSKLNTEAFF	TGTGCCAGCAGCAAATTAAACACTGAAGCTTTCTTT
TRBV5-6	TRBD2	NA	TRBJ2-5	CASSREVQETQYF	TGTGCCAGCAGCCGGGAGGTCCAAGAGACCCAGTACTTC
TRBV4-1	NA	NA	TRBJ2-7	CASSQPDRGLSGYEQYF	TGCGCCAGCAGCCAACCTGACAGGGGACTAAGCGGGTACGAGCAGTACTTC
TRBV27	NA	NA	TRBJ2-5	CASSPMWDLQETQYF	TGTGCCAGCAGTCCAATGTGGGACTTACAAGAGACCCAGTACTTC
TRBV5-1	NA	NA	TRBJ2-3	CASSLEASSTDTQYF	TGCGCCAGCAGCTTGGAGGCGTCGAGCACAGATACGCAGTATTTT
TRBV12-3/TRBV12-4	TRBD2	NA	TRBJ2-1	CASSLATSGRGLNEQFF	TGTGCCAGCAGTTTGGCGACTAGCGGGAGGGGGTTGAATGAGCAGTTCTTC
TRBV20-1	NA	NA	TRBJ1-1	CSARDIGNTEAFF	TGCAGTGCTAGAGATATAGGGAACACTGAAGCTTTCTTT
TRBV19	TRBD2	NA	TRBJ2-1	CASSITLADNEQFF	TGTGCCAGTAGTATTACACTAGCGGACAATGAGCAGTTCTTC
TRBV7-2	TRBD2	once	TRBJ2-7	CASSLGTSGRTYEQYF	TGTGCCAGCAGCTTAGGGACTAGCGGTAGGACCTACGAGCAGTACTTC
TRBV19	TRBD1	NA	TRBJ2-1	CASSRDRVMSPYNEQFF	TGTGCCAGTAGTAGGGACAGGGTAATGTCCCCATACAATGAGCAGTTCTTC
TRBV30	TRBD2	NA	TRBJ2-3	CAWSTSGTSTDTQYF	TGTGCCTGGAGTACTAGCGGGACCTCCACAGATACGCAGTATTTT
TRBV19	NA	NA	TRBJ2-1	CASSIGRQYYNEQFF	TGTGCCAGTAGTATAGGTCGACAGTACTACAATGAGCAGTTCTTC
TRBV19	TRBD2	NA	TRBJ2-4	CASSSPGTTKNIQYF	TGTGCCAGTAGTTCGCCAGGGACTACCAAAAACATTCAGTACTTC
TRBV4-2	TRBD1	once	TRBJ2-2	CASSPSMTGSGNGELFF	TGTGCCAGCAGCCCATCAATGACAGGGTCGGGAAACGGGGAGCTGTTTTTT
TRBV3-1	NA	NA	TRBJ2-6	CASSQERRDIGSGANVLTF	TGTGCCAGCAGCCAAGAAAGGAGGGACATTGGATCTGGGGCCAACGTCCTGACTTTC
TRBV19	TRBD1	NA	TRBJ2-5	CASSGQDRGQETQYF	TGTGCCAGTAGTGGCCAGGACAGGGGGCAAGAGACCCAGTACTTC
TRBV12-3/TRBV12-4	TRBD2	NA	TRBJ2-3	CASSLAGGLSDTQYF	TGTGCCAGCAGTTTAGCGGGAGGGCTTTCAGATACGCAGTATTTT
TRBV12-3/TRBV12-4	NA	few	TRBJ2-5	CASSLGGVQETQYF	TGTGCCAGCAGTTTAGGGGGGGTCCAAGAGACCCAGTACTTC
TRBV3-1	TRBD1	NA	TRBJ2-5	CASSQRGQGVSETQYF	TGTGCCAGCAGCCAAAGGGGACAGGGGGTTTCGGAGACCCAGTACTTC
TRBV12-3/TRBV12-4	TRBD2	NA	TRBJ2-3	CASSLAGGGLAEPTTDTQYF	TGTGCCAGCAGTTTAGCGGGGGGGGGACTAGCGGAACCAACCACAGATACGCAGTATTTT
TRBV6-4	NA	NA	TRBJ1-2	CASSDSRGHGYTF	TGTGCCAGCAGTGACTCTAGAGGCCATGGCTACACCTTC
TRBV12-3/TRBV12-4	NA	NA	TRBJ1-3	CASTLDVTIYF	TGTGCCAGCACTCTGGATGTCACCATATATTTT
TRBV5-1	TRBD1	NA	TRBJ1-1	CASSLQGARIGTEAFF	TGCGCCAGCAGCTTGCAGGGGGCGCGTATAGGAACTGAAGCTTTCTTT
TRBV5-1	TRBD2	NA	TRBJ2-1	CASSSRNLLAGSYNEQFF	TGCGCCAGCAGCTCCCGGAACCTACTAGCGGGTTCCTACAATGAGCAGTTCTTC
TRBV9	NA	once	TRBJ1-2	CASSALGQTNYGYTF	TGTGCCAGCAGCGCTCTCGGACAGACTAACTATGGCTACACCTTC
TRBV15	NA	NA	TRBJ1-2	CATSRAGTTNYGYTF	TGTGCCACCAGCAGAGCCGGCACCACTAACTATGGCTACACCTTC
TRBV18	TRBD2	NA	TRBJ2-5	CASSPPSAGVETQYF	TGTGCCAGCTCACCACCGTCGGCGGGAGTAGAGACCCAGTACTTC
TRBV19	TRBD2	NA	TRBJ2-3	CASRTSGRMTDTQYF	TGTGCCAGTAGGACTAGCGGGAGGATGACAGATACGCAGTATTTT
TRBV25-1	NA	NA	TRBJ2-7	CASSPLGGHEQYF	TGTGCCAGCAGCCCCCTGGGGGGCCACGAGCAGTACTTC
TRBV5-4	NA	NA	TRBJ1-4	CASSLGLANEKLFF	TGTGCCAGCAGCTTGGGACTTGCAAATGAAAAACTGTTTTTT
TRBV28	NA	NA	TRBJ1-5	CAGRSADQPQHF	TGTGCCGGCCGATCAGCGGATCAGCCCCAGCATTTT
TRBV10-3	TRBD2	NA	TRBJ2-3	CAINSGSADTQYF	TGTGCCATCAATAGCGGGAGTGCAGATACGCAGTATTTT
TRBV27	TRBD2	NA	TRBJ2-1	CASSFVPSGSNEQFF	TGTGCCAGCAGTTTTGTCCCTAGCGGGAGTAATGAGCAGTTCTTC
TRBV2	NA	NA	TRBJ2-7	CASGASTYEQYF	TGTGCCAGCGGGGCCAGCACCTACGAGCAGTACTTC
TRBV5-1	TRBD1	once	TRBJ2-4	CASSPGTGNIQYF	TGCGCCAGCAGCCCCGGGACAGGAAACATTCAGTACTTC